The 28 T cell receptor beta chains below come from one sample, sequenced in a study of shared clonotypes between healthy human individuals. Generated by immunoSEQ multiplex PCR, the TCRdb table keeps only in-frame clones and is missing some. The table includes millions of clones, approximately 92% detected once. Sequenced material: naive CD4+ T cells sorted from blood. Described subset: CD45RA+ positively selected. The receptors were sampled from a man younger than 30 in good health.

The count of this clone is one. V usage is TRBV5-1 and J usage is TRBJ2-3; D not certain. Trimming took off 3 bases at V and 2 bases at J, with 7 bases between the two ends. The CDR3 is 13 residues long. Germline CDR1 SGHRS, CDR2 YFSETQ. The CDR3 region is CASSSTITDTQYF. The CDR3 nucleotides are TGCGCCAGCAGCTCTACAATCACAGATACGCAGTATTTT.

The genes are TRBV6-6 and TRBJ1-6; tentatively, D is TRBD1 (5 bases). Germline V gene data show CDR1 as MNHNY and CDR2 as SVGAGI (reference sequence). V gave up 2 bases and J gave up 11 bases, with 16 bases separating them. The CDR3 is 15 residues long. CDR3 nucleotides: TGTGCCAGCAGTTACGAGTTGGTCAGGGATCCACCCCTCCACTTT. It codes for CASSYELVRDPPLHF.

This clone was counted a single time. This sequence joins TRBV7-9 and TRBJ1-3, with D hard to call. The V end lost 1 base, the J end lost 4 bases, and 14 bases lay between the germline ends. This CDR3 contains 16 residues. Germline-derived CDR1 and CDR2 are SEHNR and FQNEAQ (reference sequence). CDR3 DNA: TGTGCCAGCAGCTTAGTAGGCACATCTAGCGGAAACACCATATATTTT. Its protein product is CASSLVGTSSGNTIYF. Drawing the rest from reference TRBV7-9 and TRBJ1-3, the complete variable domain is DTGVSQNPRHKITKRGQNVTFRCDPISEHNRLYWYRQTLGQGPEFLTYFQNEAQLEKSRLLSDRFSAERPKGSFSTLEIQRTEQGDSAMYLCASSLVGTSSGNTIYFGEGSWLTVV.

The chain is built from TRBV2 and TRBJ2-3, with D perhaps given as TRBD1 or TRBD2 (5 bases each). This CDR3 comprises 14 residues. The ends were cut back, 5 bases at V and 6 bases at J, with 15 bases in the middle. CDR1 and CDR2 from the germline V gene are SNHLY and FYNNEI. The CDR3 region is CASSRVGTGDTQYF. Here the CDR3 DNA reads TGTGCCAGCAGTAGGGTCGGGACGGGGGATACGCAGTATTTT.

The chain carries TRBV29-1 and TRBJ2-3; D is possibly TRBD2 (5 bases). The germline V and J ends were trimmed by 7 bases and 3 bases, with 20 bases remaining between them. Germline loops: CDR1 SQVTM, CDR2 ANQGSEA. This CDR3 is built from 15 residues. CDR3 sequence (DNA): TGCAGCGCCGAACGAGGAACGGGGTGGACAGATACGCAGTATTTT. As protein: CSAERGTGWTDTQYF.

The chain recombines TRBV27 with TRBJ2-7; the match to TRBD2 covers 9 bases. Trimming at V came to 8 bases and at J to 0 bases, leaving 8 bases not matched to a gene. The CDR3 sequence is 15 residues long. Germline assignment: CDR1 MNHEY and CDR2 SMNVEV (reference sequence). CDR3 protein: CASAREGSNSYEQYF. The CDR3 DNA reads as TGTGCCAGCGCGCGGGAGGGCTCTAACTCCTACGAGCAGTACTTC.

The V and J genes are TRBV9 and TRBJ1-4, with D possibly TRBD1 on 5 matching bases. In germline, CDR1 is SGDLS, CDR2 YYNGEE. V dropped 0 bases and J dropped 7 bases, with 13 bases sitting between them. CDR3 size: 15 residues. CDR3 nucleotides: TGTGCCAGCAGCGTAGGGGAGGGGCATCGTGAAAAACTGTTTTTT. Protein product: CASSVGEGHREKLFF.

The table lists this clone with a few counts. V usage is TRBV2 and J usage is TRBJ2-1, with 11 bases lining up with TRBD2. The CDR3 loop spans 17 amino acids. Germline lookup yields CDR1 SNHLY and CDR2 FYNNEI. Trimming at V came to 2 bases and at J to 6 bases, leaving 9 bases not matched to a gene. The CDR3 region is CASSESRLAGSGNEQFF. The CDR3 region has the DNA TGTGCCAGCAGTGAATCAAGACTAGCGGGGTCCGGCAATGAGCAGTTCTTC.

The chain links TRBV28 to TRBJ2-5, with D hard to call. The CDR3 runs to 17 residues. Trimming took 2 bases from V and 2 from J, leaving 18 bases between them. The germline gives CDR1 MDHEN, CDR2 SYDVKM. The CDR3 bases are TGTGCCAGCAGTTTAGGGGTCGGACCCTCGTCGCAAGAGACCCAGTACTTC. Its protein is CASSLGVGPSSQETQYF.

The gene calls are TRBV7-9 and TRBJ2-1; no firm D call. The CDR3 totals 15 residues. The V gene lost 4 bases and the J gene lost 3 bases, with 13 bases spanning the gap. Germline lookup yields CDR1 SEHNR and CDR2 FQNEAQ (reference sequence). The chain's CDR3 is CASSSDGKLYNEQFF. In nucleotides, the CDR3 is TGTGCCAGCAGCTCGGACGGCAAACTCTACAATGAGCAGTTCTTC.

V usage is TRBV10-3 and J usage is TRBJ1-1; 9 positions match TRBD1. V was clipped by 6 bases and J by 1 base; unmatched bases: 3. Germline CDR1 reads ENHRY; CDR2 reads SYGVKD. The CDR3 is 14 residues long. CDR3 sequence reads: CAISGQGSNTEAFF. CDR3 DNA sequence: TGTGCCATCAGCGGACAGGGGTCGAACACTGAAGCTTTCTTT.

A word on this clone: An end of the junction differs from the germline gene, which may be a read error. The chain uses TRBV7-7 and TRBJ2-3; D perhaps matches TRBD1 (5 bases). This CDR3 has 14 amino acids. The germline gives CDR1 SSHAT, CDR2 FNYEAQ (reference sequence). CDR3 DNA: TGTGCTAGCAGCTTAAGGGGTAGCATCGATACGCAGTATTTT. Its translation is CASSLRGSIDTQYF.

The chain combines TRBV5-1 with TRBJ2-3, with D possibly being TRBD2 (7 bases). V dropped 0 bases and J dropped 1 base, with 12 bases sitting between them. Germline CDR1 reads SGHRS; CDR2 reads YFSETQ. The CDR3 is 16 residues long. The CDR3 loop is CASSLAGGWGTDTQYF. DNA for the CDR3: TGCGCCAGCAGCTTGGCGGGGGGCTGGGGCACAGATACGCAGTATTTT.

The V gene is TRBV5-1, the J gene TRBJ2-3, with D maybe TRBD2 (7 bases). Trimming left V 4 bases short and J 3 bases short, with 18 bases between. The CDR3 is made up of 16 amino acids. Germline CDR1 SGHRS, CDR2 YFSETQ. The CDR3 sequence is CASSRDAGAGTDTQYF. The DNA of the CDR3 is TGCGCCAGCAGCCGGGACGCGGGGGCCGGAACAGATACGCAGTATTTT. The full variable domain, completed using reference TRBV5-1 and TRBJ2-3, is KAGVTQTPRYLIKTRGQQVTLSCSPISGHRSVSWYQQTPGQGLQFLFEYFSETQRNKGNFPGRFSGRQFSNSRSEMNVSTLELGDSALYLCASSRDAGAGTDTQYFGPGTRLTVL.

The chain employs TRBV11-1 and TRBJ2-1, with 9 bases that match TRBD1. The CDR3 has 15 amino acids. CDR1 SGHAT and CDR2 FQDESV come from the germline V gene (reference sequence). J lost 8 bases, V lost 1 base, and 6 bases had no gene match. CDR3 residues: CASSLGRDRDDEQFF. DNA of the CDR3: TGTGCCAGCAGCTTAGGTAGGGACAGGGACGATGAGCAGTTCTTC.

The chain couples TRBV2 to TRBJ2-5; 8 nucleotides line up with TRBD2. The CDR3 runs to 14 residues. Losses at the gene ends were 5 bases for V and 1 base for J; bases not matched to a gene: 3. Germline-derived CDR1 and CDR2 are SNHLY and FYNNEI. The CDR3 DNA sequence: TGTGCCAGCAGTCCAGCGGGGGTCCAAGAGACCCAGTACTTC. Residues: CASSPAGVQETQYF.

The chain is built from TRBV19 and TRBJ1-5; 7 positions agree with TRBD1. The germline V gene encodes CDR1 LNHDA and CDR2 SQIVND (reference sequence). Losses at the gene ends were 6 bases for V and 2 bases for J; bases not matched to a gene: 10. This CDR3 has 16 amino acids. The CDR3 sequence is CASRGDRASRNQPQHF. DNA for the CDR3: TGTGCCAGTAGGGGGGACAGAGCTTCGCGCAATCAGCCCCAGCATTTT.

This clone was found a few times. This specimen includes other DNA sequences encoding the same CDR3. J is TRBJ1-4 and V is TRBV6-5; 8 nucleotides line up with TRBD1. Germline values: CDR1 MNHEY, CDR2 SVGAGI. Trimming cost V 6 bases and J 6 bases; bases outside gene matches: 3. The CDR3 is 13 residues long. The CDR3, as DNA: TGTGCCAGCAGGGACAGGGTCTATGAAAAACTGTTTTTT. Amino acids: CASRDRVYEKLFF.

This chain connects TRBV6-5 to TRBJ1-2, with 7 nucleotides matching TRBD1. This CDR3 contains 12 residues. V dropped 8 bases and J dropped 4; count of bases not matched to a gene: 4. Germline-derived CDR1 and CDR2 are MNHEY and SVGAGI. The CDR3 spells CASADRVYGYTF. Written as DNA, the CDR3 is TGTGCCAGCGCCGACAGGGTCTATGGCTACACCTTC.

The genes are TRBV19 and TRBJ2-2; 10 bases are shared with TRBD2. Germline V gene sequence: CDR1 LNHDA, CDR2 SQIVND (reference sequence). J gave up 3 bases and V 5 bases, and 12 bases lay outside the gene matches. The CDR3 consists of 18 residues. The CDR3 DNA is TGTGCCAGTAGTGCGGCACTCACTAGCGGGGCCTACACCGGGGAGCTGTTTTTT. Translation gives CASSAALTSGAYTGELFF. The whole variable domain, remainder taken from reference TRBV19 and TRBJ2-2, is DGGITQSPKYLFRKEGQNVTLSCEQNLNHDAMYWYRQDPGQGLRLIYYSQIVNDFQKGDIAEGYSVSREKKESFPLTVTSAQKNPTAFYLCASSAALTSGAYTGELFFGEGSRLTVL.

The V call is TRBV15, the J call TRBJ2-7; 7 nucleotides match TRBD1. The CDR3 length is 14 residues. Germline V gene sequence: CDR1 LNHNV, CDR2 YYDKDF (reference sequence). V lost 3 bases to trimming and J lost 2 bases; unmatched junction nucleotides: 4. The CDR3, as DNA: TGTGCCACCAGCAGGAACAGGGGACCCTACGAGCAGTACTTC. Protein sequence: CATSRNRGPYEQYF.

The chain recombines TRBV5-6 with TRBJ2-5; TRBD1 aligns across 7 bases. The junction had 18 bases not matched to a gene; V was cut back by 5 bases and J by 5 bases. CDR1 and CDR2 from the germline V gene are SGHDT and YYEEEE. The CDR3 is made up of 17 amino acids. CDR3 sequence (DNA): TGTGCCAGCAGGTTCCCCCGGGACAGATCCTTTTTGGAGACCCAGTACTTC. Translation gives CASRFPRDRSFLETQYF. Full variable domain (rest looked up from reference TRBV5-6 and TRBJ2-5): DAGVTQSPTHLIKTRGQQVTLRCSPKSGHDTVSWYQQALGQGPQFIFQYYEEEERQRGNFPDRFSGHQFPNYSSELNVNALLLGDSALYLCASRFPRDRSFLETQYFGPGTRLLVL.

Note on this clone: Different DNA sequences within this sample yield the same CDR3. This chain connects TRBV5-1 to TRBJ1-5, with 8 nucleotides matching TRBD1. With 0 bases clipped from V and 4 bases from J, the junction kept 3 bases outside the gene matches. The CDR3 runs 15 residues. CDR1 and CDR2 from the germline V gene are SGHRS and YFSETQ. The CDR3 DNA reads TGCGCCAGCAGCTTGGAAGGACAGGGAAATCAGCCCCAGCATTTT. Its protein product is CASSLEGQGNQPQHF. Using reference TRBV5-1 and TRBJ1-5 for the parts outside the CDR3, the full variable domain is KAGVTQTPRYLIKTRGQQVTLSCSPISGHRSVSWYQQTPGQGLQFLFEYFSETQRNKGNFPGRFSGRQFSNSRSEMNVSTLELGDSALYLCASSLEGQGNQPQHFGDGTRLSIL.

On this clone itself: The sample contains more than one DNA sequence encoding this CDR3. This chain uses TRBV7-9 with TRBJ1-1; D gene unclear. The CDR3 loop spans 13 amino acids. V lost 3 bases to trimming and J lost 0 bases, with 5 bases between them. In germline, CDR1 is SEHNR, CDR2 FQNEAQ (reference sequence). CDR3 in DNA: TGTGCCAGCAGCTTCCCTGTGAACACTGAAGCTTTCTTT. Translating it yields CASSFPVNTEAFF.

The chain has TRBV2 and TRBJ1-6; no definite D call. V shed 3 bases and J shed 6 bases, with 15 bases lying between them. This CDR3 is 16 amino acids long. Germline V lookup: CDR1 SNHLY, CDR2 FYNNEI. The CDR3 DNA reads as TGTGCCAGCAGTGACGCGGCCGTTCTGGGTAATTCACCCCTCCACTTT. As protein: CASSDAAVLGNSPLHF.

This chain connects TRBV11-3 to TRBJ1-6; D remains ambiguous. Germline V lookup: CDR1 SGHNT, CDR2 YENEEA. Between the trimmed V and J ends, which lost 8 bases and 7 bases, there was a span of 12 bases. The CDR3 extends over 13 amino acids. DNA for the CDR3: TGTGCCAGCCGCGCCCAATTGAATTCACCCCTCCACTTT. Amino acid sequence: CASRAQLNSPLHF.

This clone appeared once. The chain employs TRBV5-1 and TRBJ1-1; possible D gene TRBD1, 6 bases. Looked up from germline, CDR1 is SGHRS and CDR2 is YFSETQ. This CDR3 comprises 17 residues. V dropped 0 bases and J dropped 0 bases, with 15 bases sitting between them. CDR3 loop: CASSLASRGTMNTEAFF. Here the CDR3 DNA reads TGCGCCAGCAGCTTGGCCTCCAGGGGAACCATGAACACTGAAGCTTTCTTT.

This chain uses TRBV6-5 with TRBJ2-5; no clear D. Germline lookup yields CDR1 MNHEY and CDR2 SVGAGI. CDR3 length: 14 amino acids. The V and J ends lost 5 bases and 5 bases respectively, with 15 bases between them. CDR3 amino acids: CASSTRLTWETQYF. The CDR3 region has the DNA TGTGCCAGCAGTACTCGACTGACGTGGGAGACCCAGTACTTC.